Below, one TCR beta chain is given with its context. The data belong to a study of beta chain features in type 1 diabetes. Sorting based on CD45RO/CCR7/CD25/CD127/CD95/CD27 separated CD4+ naive, central memory, regulatory and stem cell-like memory cells. The germline V gene has CDR1 SQVTM and CDR2 ANQGSEA. V gave up 7 bases and J gave up 6 bases, with 21 bases separating them. CDR3 length equals 14 residues. Expressed TCRB transcripts were sequenced because the entire RNA isolate underwent reverse transcription. Produced via immunoSEQ multiplex PCR; TCRdb's table is partial and in-frame only. Of roughly 400,000 clones in the sample, approximately 15% are singletons; the top ten hold about 0.04%.

Sample: naive CD4+ T cells from blood. The chain has TRBV29-1 and TRBJ1-1; the D gene is possibly TRBD1 (6 bases). This TCR derives from a man aged 25-45 years in good health. CDR3 in amino acids: CSARRGNSESEAFF. The CDR3 DNA is TGCAGCGCTAGGAGGGGGAATTCAGAGTCTGAAGCTTTCTTT.